This T cell receptor beta chain emerged from a study of control samples from healthy donors and cancer patients. Method: immunoSEQ multiplex PCR; TCRdb's copy keeps in-frame clones and lacks some. The sample lists about 140,000 clones; roughly 92% were seen once. Sample: blood. This TCR came from a young man in good health.

The CDR3 region is CASSQSGGTEAFF. Written as DNA, the CDR3 is TGTGCCAGCAGCCAATCAGGGGGCACTGAAGCTTTCTTT. The chain has TRBV16 and TRBJ1-1; TRBD1 might be the D (6 bases). Per the germline V gene, CDR1 is KGHSY and CDR2 is FQNENV. The V end lost 0 bases, the J end lost 4 bases, and 6 bases lay between the germline ends. CDR3 length equals 13 residues.